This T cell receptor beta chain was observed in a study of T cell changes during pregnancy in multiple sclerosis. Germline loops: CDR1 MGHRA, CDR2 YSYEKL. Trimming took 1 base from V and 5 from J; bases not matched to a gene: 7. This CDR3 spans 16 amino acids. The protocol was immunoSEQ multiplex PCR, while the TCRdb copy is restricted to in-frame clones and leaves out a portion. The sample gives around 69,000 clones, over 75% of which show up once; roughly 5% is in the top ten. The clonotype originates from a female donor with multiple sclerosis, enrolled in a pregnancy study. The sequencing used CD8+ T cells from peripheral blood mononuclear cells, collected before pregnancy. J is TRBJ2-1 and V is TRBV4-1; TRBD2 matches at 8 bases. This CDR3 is CASSQAPGGDDNEQFF. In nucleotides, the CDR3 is TGCGCCAGCAGCCAAGCGCCCGGGGGGGACGACAATGAGCAGTTCTTC.